The clone carrying this T cell receptor (beta chain) was seen ten or more times. Its specificity is not known. Healthy individuals of Caucasian origin from Russia, aged roughly 6 to 100, served as donors. This specimen belongs to a study of blood T cells in healthy people across ages. Sample-barcoded 5' priming and a J-beta primer mix drove a second PCR of 7 to 11 cycles. TCRdb reprocessed the 5' RACE reads with MiXCR, giving one entry per CDR3 protein. This sample has approximately 780,000 distinct CDR3 sequences, with around a quarter found just once. Findings and limits, study-wide: TCR beta diversity correlated strongly with naive T cell percentage. Estimates of total diversity, which came from one million sequenced T cells, were considered to be underestimates.

Looked up from germline, CDR1 is DFQATT and CDR2 is SNEGSKA (reference sequence). CDR3 length: 10 residues. V lost 3 bases to trimming and J lost 5 bases, with 4 bases between them. These sequences were also reported in another study, on T cells of mothers and their children.

The sample consisted of blood. The sequence was obtained from a boy younger than 18 in good health. The gene calls are TRBV20-1 and TRBJ2-5; the D is unclear. CDR3 nucleotides: TGCAGTGCTAGGGCCGAGACCCAGTACTTC. It specifies CSARAETQYF.